The 30 T cell receptor beta chains in this list originate from one sample, sequenced in a study of control samples from healthy donors and cancer patients. Assay used: immunoSEQ multiplex PCR; TCRdb lists only in-frame clones, some missing. The sample consists of 100,000 to 150,000 clones, 92% of them appearing once. Sample: PBMCs. The receptors derive from a man of 80 years or more with head and neck cancer.

The chain couples TRBV12-3 or TRBV12-4 to TRBJ2-1, with a tentative D call TRBD1 (6 bases). The germline V and J ends were trimmed by 6 bases and 6 bases, with 9 bases remaining between them. The CDR3 runs 12 residues. The CDR3 is CASREGVNEQFF. The CDR3 nucleotides read TGTGCCAGCAGAGAGGGGGTCAATGAGCAGTTCTTC.

This chain connects TRBV6-1 to TRBJ2-5; the D gene could be TRBD1 or TRBD2 (5 bases each). Germline V gene lookup returns CDR1 MNHNS and CDR2 SASEGT. The CDR3 has 14 residues. V gave up 2 bases and J gave up 2 bases, with 9 bases separating them. The CDR3 is CASSELGPQETQYF. The CDR3 nucleotides are TGTGCCAGCAGTGAACTGGGACCACAAGAGACCCAGTACTTC.

V is TRBV19 and J is TRBJ2-3; D gene unclear. This CDR3 comprises 12 residues. Trimming removed 6 bases from V and 3 bases from J, with 7 bases in between. Germline assignment: CDR1 LNHDA and CDR2 SQIVND (reference sequence). The CDR3 sequence is CASSPPTDTQYF. The CDR3 DNA sequence: TGTGCCAGTAGCCCTCCAACAGATACGCAGTATTTT.

The V and J genes are TRBV7-6 and TRBJ2-7; TRBD1 matches at 11 bases. Trimming at V came to 3 bases and at J to 2 bases, leaving 6 bases not matched to a gene. The CDR3 spans 16 residues. CDR1 is SGHVS and CDR2 is FNYEAQ in the germline V gene. In DNA form, the CDR3 reads TGTGCCAGCAGCTTGGGGCCGGGACAGGGGGCCTACGAGCAGTACTTC. It codes for CASSLGPGQGAYEQYF.

This chain uses TRBV10-3 with TRBJ1-3; D call uncertain. Per the germline V gene, CDR1 is ENHRY and CDR2 is SYGVKD. V gave up 2 bases and J gave up 3 bases, with 2 bases separating them. CDR3 length equals 12 residues. The CDR3 sequence: CAISEGGNTIYF. The DNA of the CDR3 is TGTGCCATCAGTGAGGGTGGAAACACCATATATTTT.

CDR3 in DNA: TGTGCCTGGAGCTGGAGCAATCAGCCCCAGCATTTT. Its translation: CAWSWSNQPQHF. J is TRBJ1-5 and V is TRBV30; D is undetermined. Germline CDR1 GTSNPN, CDR2 SVGIG (reference sequence). The germline V and J ends were trimmed by 3 bases and 1 base, with 4 bases remaining between them. CDR3 length: 12 amino acids.

Turning to this clone: The sample has other DNA sequences that encode this CDR3 too. The genes are TRBV3-1 (or the pseudogene TRBV3-2) and TRBJ2-5, with TRBD2 matching over 9 bases. CDR1 is LGHDT and CDR2 is YNNKEL in the germline V gene (reference sequence). This CDR3 contains 18 residues. V was pared by 5 bases and J by 5 bases, with 18 bases of the junction left unmatched. DNA for the CDR3: TGTGCCAGCAGCTCTAATTGGGTACTCGCGGGGGGGCGGGAGACCCAGTACTTC. Protein: CASSSNWVLAGGRETQYF.

This chain joins TRBV3-1 (or the pseudogene TRBV3-2) and TRBJ2-5; the match to TRBD2 covers 15 bases. Germline trimming cut 4 bases from V and 2 bases from J; bases unmatched to any gene: 5. CDR3 length equals 17 residues. Germline V gives CDR1 LGHDT, CDR2 YNNKEL (reference sequence). The CDR3 nucleotides are TGTGCCAGCAGCCCTGGGACTAGCGGGGGGACACAAGAGACCCAGTACTTC. It encodes CASSPGTSGGTQETQYF.

A note on this clone: Other DNA sequences in the same sample also yield this CDR3. The chain couples TRBV18 to TRBJ1-5; D not certain. The V gene's germline CDR1 is KGHSH and CDR2 LQKENI. V was trimmed by 4 bases and J by 4 bases, leaving 8 bases between them. This CDR3 comprises 13 residues. The DNA of the CDR3 is TGTGCCAGCTCACTAGACCGTAATCAGCCCCAGCATTTT. The encoded protein is CASSLDRNQPQHF.

This chain links TRBV4-2 with TRBJ1-1; no reliable D call. This CDR3 is built from 16 residues. Germline values: CDR1 LGHNA, CDR2 YNFKEQ. V lost 0 bases and J 0 bases, leaving 11 bases between the germline ends. Written as DNA, the CDR3 is TGTGCCAGCAGCCAAGATAAGTACACAGTGAACACTGAAGCTTTCTTT. Its translation: CASSQDKYTVNTEAFF.

The chain combines TRBV2 with TRBJ1-6; no firm D call. The CDR3 is 14 residues long. CDR1 is SNHLY, CDR2 FYNNEI, per germline. Trimming removed 6 bases from V and 0 bases from J, with 6 bases in between. The CDR3 nucleotides read TGTGCCAGCAGGACGGGCTCCTATAATTCACCCCTCCACTTT. Its translation is CASRTGSYNSPLHF.

V gene TRBV9 combines with J gene TRBJ1-2; TRBD1 matches 7 bases. V trimming: 2 bases; J trimming: 3 bases; junction bases outside the gene matches: 1. Germline assignment: CDR1 SGDLS and CDR2 YYNGEE. There are 13 residues in the CDR3. In DNA form, the CDR3 reads TGTGCCAGCAGCGTCGACAGGGACTATGGCTACACCTTC. Translated: CASSVDRDYGYTF.

The chain carries TRBV4-3 and TRBJ2-3; D is unclear. With 4 bases removed from V and 3 bases from J, the gap between germline ends came to 8 bases. The length of the CDR3 is 13 residues. Per germline, CDR1 LGHNA and CDR2 YSLEER. The CDR3 loop reads CASSPYRTDTQYF. CDR3 DNA: TGCGCCAGCAGCCCGTACCGTACAGATACGCAGTATTTT.

The CDR3 DNA follows: TGTGCCAGCAGCCACCGGGGGGATAACTATGGCTACACCTTC. It codes for CASSHRGDNYGYTF. The genes are TRBV4-2 and TRBJ1-2, with D tentatively TRBD1 (5 bases). Germline V CDR1 and CDR2: LGHNA, YNFKEQ. The V and J ends lost 3 bases and 1 base respectively, with 9 bases between them. The CDR3 loop spans 14 amino acids.

The V gene is TRBV9, the J gene TRBJ2-2; D unclear. This CDR3 comprises 17 residues. V shed 0 bases and J shed 5 bases, with 17 bases lying between them. Germline CDR1 SGDLS, CDR2 YYNGEE. CDR3: CASSVGSLVVGTGELFF. DNA of the CDR3: TGTGCCAGCAGCGTAGGATCGTTAGTGGTAGGGACCGGGGAGCTGTTTTTT.

The chain is built from TRBV4-3 and TRBJ2-3, with 7 positions matching TRBD2. CDR3 length equals 15 residues. With V trimmed by 0 bases and J by 0 bases, 0 bases remained unmatched. CDR1 LGHNA and CDR2 YSLEER come from the germline V gene. The CDR3 sequence: CASSQDGGSTDTQYF. The CDR3 nucleotides read TGCGCCAGCAGCCAAGACGGGGGGAGCACAGATACGCAGTATTTT.

This clone was detected only a few times. The chain is built from TRBV4-3 and TRBJ2-3, with D maybe TRBD2 (5 bases). CDR3 size: 14 residues. V was trimmed by 0 bases and J by 6 bases, leaving 10 bases between them. From germline, CDR1 is LGHNA and CDR2 YSLEER. The CDR3 sequence is CASSQERASDTQYF. The CDR3 bases are TGCGCCAGCAGCCAAGAGCGGGCATCGGATACGCAGTATTTT.

This clone was counted a single time. The CDR3, as DNA: TGTGCCAGCAGCTTACTGATGGGCACACGCTCTAGCACCGGGGAGCTGTTTTTT. It specifies CASSLLMGTRSSTGELFF. The chain recombines TRBV11-2 with TRBJ2-2; D is undetermined. This CDR3 has 18 residues. Per germline, CDR1 SGHAT and CDR2 FQNNGV. V was cut by 2 bases and J by 4 bases, with 20 bases left in between.

The chain carries TRBV6-4 and TRBJ2-1, with a possible D match to TRBD1 (5 bases). CDR1 is MRHNA and CDR2 is SNTAGT in the germline V gene. This CDR3 spans 18 amino acids. Trimming cost V 0 bases and J 7 bases, with 22 bases left between them. This chain's CDR3 is CASSDSRRGRQTGNEQFF. The CDR3 DNA reads as TGTGCCAGCAGTGACTCGCGGCGTGGTCGACAGACGGGTAATGAGCAGTTCTTC.

The chain links TRBV19 to TRBJ1-1, with D possibly being TRBD1 (5 bases). The CDR3 has 14 amino acids. V lost 4 bases and J 1 base, leaving 10 bases between the germline ends. CDR1 is LNHDA and CDR2 is SQIVND in the germline V gene (reference sequence). CDR3 nucleotides: TGTGCCAGTAGTACCGGGGCACCGAACACTGAAGCTTTCTTT. Its protein is CASSTGAPNTEAFF.

This clone was observed a single time. Here the CDR3 DNA reads TGTGCCTGGAGTGTAGTATCCGGGGCCGCTGAAGCTTTCTTT. Translated: CAWSVVSGAAEAFF. The gene calls are TRBV30 and TRBJ1-1, with D tentatively TRBD1 (5 bases). V was cut by 0 bases and J by 6 bases, with 14 bases left in between. This CDR3 has 14 amino acids. CDR1 and CDR2 from the germline V gene are GTSNPN and SVGIG (reference sequence).

The chain is built from TRBV27 and TRBJ2-1; 7 nucleotides match TRBD2. V shed 0 bases and J 2 bases; nucleotides not matched to a gene: 7. The germline V gene encodes CDR1 MNHEY and CDR2 SMNVEV (reference sequence). This CDR3 comprises 17 residues. The CDR3 sequence is CASSLSWAGRAYNEQFF. The CDR3, as DNA: TGTGCCAGCAGTTTATCCTGGGCGGGGAGGGCCTACAATGAGCAGTTCTTC.

The V call is TRBV6-5, the J call TRBJ2-7; 7 bases line up with TRBD2. From germline, CDR1 is MNHEY and CDR2 SVGAGI. The trim removed 6 bases at V and 2 bases at J, leaving 10 bases unmatched. This CDR3 contains 15 residues. CDR3: CASRPSLGRAYEQYF. CDR3 coding DNA: TGTGCCAGCAGGCCTTCCCTAGGGAGGGCCTACGAGCAGTACTTC.

This rearrangement joins TRBV7-9 to TRBJ2-7; D uncertain. CDR1 SEHNR and CDR2 FQNEAQ come from the germline V gene (reference sequence). The ends were cut back, 5 bases at V and 3 bases at J, with 14 bases in the middle. The CDR3 length is 14 residues. The CDR3 sequence: CASSPVWAGYEQYF. The CDR3 region has the DNA TGTGCCAGCAGCCCGGTTTGGGCAGGCTACGAGCAGTACTTC. The variable domain in full, with the rest retrieved from reference TRBV7-9 and TRBJ2-7, is DTGVSQNPRHKITKRGQNVTFRCDPISEHNRLYWYRQTLGQGPEFLTYFQNEAQLEKSRLLSDRFSAERPKGSFSTLEIQRTEQGDSAMYLCASSPVWAGYEQYFGPGTRLTVT.

The gene calls are TRBV6-5 and TRBJ1-1; 9 bases map to TRBD1. Germline-derived CDR1 and CDR2 are MNHEY and SVGAGI. V lost 5 bases to trimming and J lost 6 bases; unmatched junction nucleotides: 7. The CDR3 contains 14 residues. CDR3 loop: CASSPTGGWSEAFF. CDR3 bases: TGTGCCAGCAGTCCCACAGGGGGCTGGTCTGAAGCTTTCTTT.

V usage is TRBV11-2 and J usage is TRBJ2-2; the match to TRBD2 covers 9 bases. The CDR3 runs 16 residues. J lost 7 bases, V lost 2 bases, and 8 bases had no gene match. Looked up from germline, CDR1 is SGHAT and CDR2 is FQNNGV. The CDR3 sequence: CASSLHAGGPFGELFF. DNA of the CDR3: TGTGCCAGCAGCTTACACGCGGGAGGGCCATTCGGGGAGCTGTTTTTT.

The chain carries TRBV19 and TRBJ1-4; D is unclear. Between the trimmed V and J ends, which lost 3 bases and 4 bases, there was a span of 9 bases. The CDR3 totals 14 residues. Germline assignment: CDR1 LNHDA and CDR2 SQIVND (reference sequence). The CDR3 DNA follows: TGTGCCAGTAGTATCCTCCAGAGTAATGAAAAACTGTTTTTT. It is translated as CASSILQSNEKLFF. The complete variable domain, with remaining parts taken from reference TRBV19 and TRBJ1-4, reads DGGITQSPKYLFRKEGQNVTLSCEQNLNHDAMYWYRQDPGQGLRLIYYSQIVNDFQKGDIAEGYSVSREKKESFPLTVTSAQKNPTAFYLCASSILQSNEKLFFGSGTQLSVL.

The chain employs TRBV3-1 (or the pseudogene TRBV3-2) and TRBJ2-3; no firm D call. CDR1 is LGHDT and CDR2 is YNNKEL in the germline V gene (reference sequence). The CDR3 runs to 17 residues. Trimming left V 0 bases short and J 2 bases short, with 15 bases between. The CDR3 reads CASSQDMGTAFTDTQYF. As DNA, the CDR3 is TGTGCCAGCAGCCAAGATATGGGTACAGCGTTCACAGATACGCAGTATTTT.

The chain joins TRBV4-2 to TRBJ2-7; TRBD2 matches 10 bases. Unmatched junction bases numbered 11, after V lost 3 bases and J lost 6 bases. There are 16 residues in the CDR3. The germline V gene encodes CDR1 LGHNA and CDR2 YNFKEQ. CDR3 nucleotide sequence: TGTGCCAGCAGCCACCTTACAGCGGGAGGGCCGGGCGAGCAGTACTTC. This codes for CASSHLTAGGPGEQYF.

The rearrangement links TRBV10-3 to TRBJ2-3; TRBD1 agrees at 9 bases. Germline values: CDR1 ENHRY, CDR2 SYGVKD. The CDR3 contains 14 residues. As DNA, the CDR3 is TGTGCTACAGCCCCGGGACAGGGATCAGATACGCAGTATTTT. Amino acid sequence: CATAPGQGSDTQYF.